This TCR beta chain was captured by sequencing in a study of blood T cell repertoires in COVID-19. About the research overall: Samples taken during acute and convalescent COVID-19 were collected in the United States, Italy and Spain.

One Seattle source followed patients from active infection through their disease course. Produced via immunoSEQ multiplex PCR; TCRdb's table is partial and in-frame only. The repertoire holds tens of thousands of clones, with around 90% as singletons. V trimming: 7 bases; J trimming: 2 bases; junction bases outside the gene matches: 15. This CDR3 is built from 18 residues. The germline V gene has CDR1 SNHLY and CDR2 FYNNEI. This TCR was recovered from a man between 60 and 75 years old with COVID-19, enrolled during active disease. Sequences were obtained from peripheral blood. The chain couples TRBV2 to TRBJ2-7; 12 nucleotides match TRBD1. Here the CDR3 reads CASKATGTGGATTYEQYF. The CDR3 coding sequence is TGTGCCAGCAAAGCCACCGGGACAGGGGGCGCGACCACCTACGAGCAGTACTTC. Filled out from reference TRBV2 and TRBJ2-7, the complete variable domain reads EPEVTQTPSHQVTQMGQEVILRCVPISNHLYFYWYRQILGQKVEFLVSFYNNEISEKSEIFDDQFSVERPDGSNFTLKIRSTKLEDSAMYFCASKATGTGGATTYEQYFGPGTRLTVT.